The 21 T cell receptor beta chains listed next were all sequenced from one sample in a study of blood T cell repertoires in COVID-19. Assay: immunoSEQ multiplex PCR; the TCRdb copy retains only in-frame clones and omits some. The repertoire consists of about 48,000 clones, with around nine tenths occurring once and the leading ten covering about 27%. Sequencing used peripheral blood. The source of these receptors is a woman of 80 years or more with acute or convalescent COVID-19.

V is TRBV5-8 and J is TRBJ1-2, with 8 bases lining up with TRBD1. Germline CDR1 reads SGHTS; CDR2 reads YDEGEE. The CDR3 covers 16 residues. The J segment lost 1 base and the V segment lost 7 bases, leaving 12 bases of the junction unmatched. For the CDR3, the DNA is TGTGCCAGCGTCGGGGACAGGATGTTCAATAACTATGGCTACACCTTC. Residues: CASVGDRMFNNYGYTF.

The rearrangement links TRBV4-2 to TRBJ2-2; TRBD2 matches at 8 bases. The germline gives CDR1 LGHNA, CDR2 YNFKEQ. This CDR3 is 16 amino acids long. V was pared by 1 base and J by 6 bases, with 7 bases of the junction left unmatched. The CDR3 DNA reads as TGTGCCAGCAGCCAAGGTGGTAGCGGGGCGGCCGGGGAGCTGTTTTTT. Its protein product is CASSQGGSGAAGELFF.

The V and J genes are TRBV3-1 (or the pseudogene TRBV3-2) and TRBJ1-1, with TRBD1 matching 10 bases. Trimming cost V 4 bases and J 14 bases; bases outside gene matches: 10. Germline CDR1 LGHDT, CDR2 YNNKEL (reference sequence). The CDR3 extends over 13 amino acids. CDR3 in amino acids: CASSPGQGMEGFF. CDR3 nucleotide sequence: TGTGCCAGCAGCCCGGGACAGGGGATGGAGGGCTTCTTT.

The gene calls are TRBV15 and TRBJ2-2; D gene uncertain. V shed 3 bases and J shed 4 bases, with 6 bases lying between them. The CDR3 totals 13 residues. CDR1 and CDR2 (germline): LNHNV, YYDKDF (reference sequence). The DNA of the CDR3 is TGTGCCACCAGCAGGCGGATCACCGGGGAGCTGTTTTTT. Translation: CATSRRITGELFF.

Comment on this clone: The same CDR3 arises from other DNA sequences in this sample as well. The CDR3 here is CASSLRGQAQETQYF. CDR3 coding DNA: TGTGCCAGCAGCCTCCGGGGACAGGCCCAAGAGACCCAGTACTTC. The chain recombines TRBV3-1 (or the pseudogene TRBV3-2) with TRBJ2-5, with 8 bases matching TRBD1. The CDR3 length is 15 residues. The junction had 5 bases not matched to a gene; V was cut back by 4 bases and J by 1 base. The V gene's germline CDR1 is LGHDT and CDR2 YNNKEL (reference sequence).

The chain uses TRBV7-8 and TRBJ2-7; 11 nucleotides line up with TRBD2. The CDR3 has 15 amino acids. Germline CDR1 SGHVS, CDR2 FQNEAQ. The trim removed 5 bases at V and 2 bases at J, leaving 5 bases unmatched. The CDR3 sequence is CASSLLAGAAYEQYF. CDR3 DNA: TGTGCCAGCAGCCTACTAGCGGGGGCCGCCTACGAGCAGTACTTC.

The rearrangement uses TRBV14 and TRBJ2-2; 9 bases fit TRBD2. CDR3 length: 14 amino acids. Germline loops: CDR1 SGHDN, CDR2 FVKESK. The ends lost 11 bases at V and 5 bases at J; junction bases unmatched: 9. CDR3 protein: CARGGGEMTGELFF. The CDR3 nucleotides are TGTGCCCGCGGCGGGGGGGAAATGACCGGGGAGCTGTTTTTT.

The V call is TRBV2, the J call TRBJ2-1, with 11 bases identical to TRBD1. The V gene end was trimmed by 8 bases and the J gene end by 7 bases; junction bases not matched to a gene: 7. The germline V gene encodes CDR1 SNHLY and CDR2 FYNNEI. This CDR3 comprises 14 residues. The CDR3 reads CASFRDRGFNEQFF. The CDR3 coding sequence is TGTGCCAGCTTTCGGGACAGGGGGTTTAATGAGCAGTTCTTC.

This clone occurred once. The rearrangement links TRBV5-5 to TRBJ2-1; D may be TRBD2 (5 bases). The CDR3 spans 13 residues. Trimming shortened V by 3 bases and J by 10 bases, and 14 bases separated the two germline ends. CDR1 and CDR2 (germline): SGHKS, YYEKEE (reference sequence). CDR3 protein: CASSSSLPGEQFF. CDR3 DNA: TGTGCCAGCAGCTCCAGCCTCCCGGGAGAGCAGTTCTTC.

The CDR3 DNA reads as TGTGCCAGCTCAACGACAGGGGCTGGAAACACCATATATTTT. As protein: CASSTTGAGNTIYF. The genes are TRBV18 and TRBJ1-3; 8 bases are shared with TRBD1. The ends lost 5 bases at V and 2 bases at J; junction bases unmatched: 2. CDR1 KGHSH and CDR2 LQKENI come from the germline V gene. The CDR3 is made up of 14 amino acids.

V is TRBV2 and J is TRBJ2-2; 12 bases are a match to TRBD2. Losses at the gene ends were 9 bases for V and 6 bases for J; bases not matched to a gene: 2. The CDR3 spans 13 residues. CDR1 is SNHLY and CDR2 is FYNNEI in the germline V gene. Written as DNA, the CDR3 is TGTGCCAGTCTAGCGGGGGGGCCCGGGGAGCTGTTTTTT. Protein: CASLAGGPGELFF.

V gene TRBV5-1 combines with J gene TRBJ1-2; tentatively, D is TRBD1 (5 bases). CDR1 is SGHRS and CDR2 is YFSETQ in the germline V gene. The CDR3 length is 16 residues. With 0 bases removed from V and 7 bases from J, the gap between germline ends came to 19 bases. CDR3 protein: CASSLGDSTVAIGYTF. The DNA for the CDR3 is TGCGCCAGCAGCTTGGGGGACTCGACAGTAGCTATTGGCTACACCTTC.

This sequence joins TRBV6-5 and TRBJ1-5; 9 positions match TRBD1. From germline, CDR1 is MNHEY and CDR2 SVGAGI. The junction had 4 bases not matched to a gene; V was cut back by 8 bases and J by 5 bases. This CDR3 has 13 residues. The CDR3 sequence is CASQQGADQPQHF. The DNA for the CDR3 is TGTGCCAGCCAACAGGGGGCAGATCAGCCCCAGCATTTT.

V gene TRBV7-9 combines with J gene TRBJ2-7; 8 bases fit TRBD1. Germline CDR1 is SEHNR and CDR2 is FQNEAQ (reference sequence). This CDR3 has 14 amino acids. V shed 4 bases, J shed 5 bases, and the junction held 7 bases outside the gene matches. The CDR3 sequence is CASSSTGGRDEQYF. For the CDR3, the DNA is TGTGCCAGCAGCTCCACAGGGGGAAGAGACGAGCAGTACTTC.

The genes are TRBV7-8 and TRBJ2-3, with D unclear. The V gene lost 4 bases and the J gene lost 7 bases, with 21 bases spanning the gap. CDR3 size: 16 residues. Germline V gene lookup returns CDR1 SGHVS and CDR2 FQNEAQ. The CDR3 sequence: CASSSSPLSVPNTQYF. CDR3 nucleotide sequence: TGTGCCAGCAGCTCAAGCCCGCTATCGGTCCCGAATACGCAGTATTTT.

The genes are TRBV11-2 and TRBJ2-1; 10 bases are shared with TRBD1. Trimming at V came to 5 bases and at J to 2 bases, leaving 3 bases not matched to a gene. The CDR3 loop spans 15 amino acids. From germline, CDR1 is SGHAT and CDR2 FQNNGV. The CDR3 bases are TGTGCCAGCAGCAGAGGACAGGGGGCCTACAATGAGCAGTTCTTC. Translation gives CASSRGQGAYNEQFF. Drawing the rest from reference TRBV11-2 and TRBJ2-1, the complete variable domain is EAGVAQSPRYKIIEKRQSVAFWCNPISGHATLYWYQQILGQGPKLLIQFQNNGVVDDSQLPKDRFSAERLKGVDSTLKIQPAKLEDSAVYLCASSRGQGAYNEQFFGPGTRLTVL.

V is TRBV25-1 and J is TRBJ2-7, with 8 nucleotides matching TRBD1. The CDR3 is 13 residues long. The V gene's germline CDR1 is MGHDK and CDR2 SYGVNS. V was clipped by 10 bases and J by 4 bases; unmatched bases: 9. The CDR3 DNA is TGTGCCATCGAGGACAGGGAAGGGTACGAGCAGTACTTC. Protein: CAIEDREGYEQYF.

This clone showed up just once. V is TRBV10-1 and J is TRBJ1-4, with D perhaps TRBD1 (5 bases). V lost 4 bases, J lost 7 bases, and 13 bases lay in between. The CDR3 is made up of 14 amino acids. The germline gives CDR1 WNHNN, CDR2 SYGVQD (reference sequence). The CDR3 DNA is TGCGCCAGCAGTGCCGGGGGGGGAGTTGAAAAACTGTTTTTT. It is translated as CASSAGGGVEKLFF.

V gene TRBV9 combines with J gene TRBJ2-5; a weak D match, TRBD1 (6 bases). Looked up from germline, CDR1 is SGDLS and CDR2 is YYNGEE. This CDR3 region has 14 residues. Trimming stripped 1 base from V and 4 bases from J, with 11 bases between. The CDR3 region has the DNA TGTGCCAGCAGCGTATTACAGGGCGGAGAGACCCAGTACTTC. The encoded protein is CASSVLQGGETQYF.

This sequence joins TRBV5-1 and TRBJ2-5, with 7 bases identical to TRBD2. The CDR3 length is 16 residues. V trimming: 3 bases; J trimming: 2 bases; junction bases outside the gene matches: 10. In germline, CDR1 is SGHRS, CDR2 YFSETQ. The CDR3 sequence is CASSSNPLGGQETQYF. The CDR3 coding sequence is TGCGCCAGCAGCTCTAACCCCCTCGGGGGGCAAGAGACCCAGTACTTC.

This chain connects TRBV19 to TRBJ2-7; the match to TRBD1 covers 10 bases. The germline gives CDR1 LNHDA, CDR2 SQIVND (reference sequence). J gave up 3 bases and V 4 bases, and 3 bases lay outside the gene matches. The CDR3 has 14 residues. The CDR3 DNA is TGTGCCAGTAGTACAAGGACAGGGGGCTACGAGCAGTACTTC. It specifies CASSTRTGGYEQYF.